This TCR beta chain was profiled in a study of T-cell memory formation after mild COVID-19. Germline V gives CDR1 SGHTA, CDR2 FQGNSA. Trimming pared 1 base from V and 5 bases from J, leaving 11 bases between. This CDR3 contains 14 residues. This clonotype was detected a few times. TCRdb re-called the 5' RACE reads through MiXCR, storing one row per CDR3 protein. The sample has about 110,000 distinct CDR3 sequences; 15% to 20% are singletons. Specimen: PBMCs or a T cell subset sorted from them (not recorded which). The rearrangement joins TRBV7-2 to TRBJ2-5, with D possibly being TRBD2 (6 bases). This TCR came from a man between 18 and 35 years old who had mild COVID-19 (a few samples of this study predate the infection). Cell type and time point are not known. The CDR3 region is CASSLESRGETQYF. As DNA, the CDR3 is TGTGCCAGCAGCTTAGAATCCCGGGGGGAGACCCAGTACTTC.